These T cell receptor beta chains were read from a single sample in a study of Graves' ophthalmopathy and Graves' hyperthyroidism. TCRdb reprocessed the multiplex PCR reads via MiXCR and lists one record per CDR3 protein. Altogether some 390,000 distinct CDR3 sequences are present, roughly 18% being singletons, with the ten largest covering 1.5% to 2%. Material for sequencing was peripheral blood. The receptors originated from a woman aged 18 to 35 with Graves' ophthalmopathy. Each CDR3 is given with its conserved first and last residue. D genes are given only for firm matches. Some rows mark clone size as missing; the rest say once, few, many or name a class of expanded clone.

j_call v_call clone_size d_call cdr3_nt cdr3_aa
TRBJ2-3 TRBV6-2/TRBV6-3 many - TGTGCCAGCAGTTACGAGGTAGCTACAGATACGCAGTATTTT CASSYEVATDTQYF
TRBJ2-5 TRBV20-1 many TRBD2 TGCAGTGCTAGAGATGGCGGGAGGGTTATAGAGACCCAGTACTTC CSARDGGRVIETQYF
TRBJ1-1 TRBV12-3/TRBV12-4 many - TGTGCCAGCAGTCCAATCCGGATGACATACGAAGCTTTCTTT CASSPIRMTYEAFF
TRBJ2-2 TRBV6-2/TRBV6-3 many - TGTGCCAGCAGTTACGGAACCACCGGGGAGCTGTTTTTT CASSYGTTGELFF
TRBJ2-2 TRBV6-5 many - TGTGCCAGCACCAGGGGGGGCCTCAAGGCCGGGGAGCTGTTTTTT CASTRGGLKAGELFF
TRBJ1-2 TRBV7-2 - - TGTGCCAGCAGCCGAGACCGCTACTATGGCTACACCTTC CASSRDRYYGYTF
TRBJ1-1 TRBV4-1 many - TGCGCCAGCAGCCAAGTGGACGAGTTGAACACTGAAGCTTTCTTT CASSQVDELNTEAFF
TRBJ2-7 TRBV29-1 - - TGCAGCGTTGAGAAAGCCTACGAGCAGTACTTC CSVEKAYEQYF
TRBJ1-6 TRBV28 many - TGTGCCAGCAGCTGGGCCGCTTCACCCCTCCACTTT CASSWAASPLHF
TRBJ1-6 TRBV9 once - TGTGCCAGCAGCGTCGAGGTTTCAGGGTTGGGTAATTCACCCCTCCACTTT CASSVEVSGLGNSPLHF
TRBJ2-7 TRBV6-1 many - TGTGCCAGCACTGTCAGATCCGAGCAGTACTTC CASTVRSEQYF
TRBJ2-7 TRBV30 many TRBD2 TGTGCCTGGACCGACGTTTGGGGAGGGACCGAGCAGTACTTC CAWTDVWGGTEQYF
TRBJ2-5 TRBV11-2 - - TGTGCCAGCAGCTTATTCGCAGGGTCGGGAGAGACCCAGTACTTC CASSLFAGSGETQYF
TRBJ1-6 TRBV18 many - TGTGCCAGCTCACCACCGGGTAGAGAGGGTTCACCCCTCCACTTT CASSPPGREGSPLHF
TRBJ2-5 TRBV6-2/TRBV6-3 many - TGTGCCAGCAGTTACGGGATTTATGGGGAGACCCAGTACTTC CASSYGIYGETQYF
TRBJ1-5 TRBV7-2 many - TGTGCCAGCAGCACCAGACAGAGCAATCAGCCCCAGCATTTT CASSTRQSNQPQHF
TRBJ1-5 TRBV6-2/TRBV6-3 few TRBD1 TGTGCCAGCAGGCGTGACAGGGCCAATCAGCCCCAGCATTTT CASRRDRANQPQHF
TRBJ1-2 TRBV5-1 many - TGCGCCAGCAGCCCTAACGACATGGCTGGCTACACCTTC CASSPNDMAGYTF
TRBJ2-2 TRBV19 - - TGTGCCAGTACCACGACTAAGGTTACCGGGGAGCTGTTTTTT CASTTTKVTGELFF
TRBJ2-7 TRBV9 many - TGTGCCAGCAGCACCTCAGGGGACTACGAGCAGTACTTC CASSTSGDYEQYF
TRBJ2-7 TRBV28 - TRBD1 TGTGCCAGCAGGACAGGGTCGGACCACGAGCAGTACTTC CASRTGSDHEQYF
TRBJ2-1 TRBV7-2 many - TGTGCCAGCAGCCTTCCCCCGGGGGACTCATACAATGAGCAGTTCTTC CASSLPPGDSYNEQFF
TRBJ1-5 TRBV6-5 many TRBD1 TGTGCCAGCAGAGGGTCGTATCCGGGACAGGGTGGAGGCAATCAGCCCCAGCATTTT CASRGSYPGQGGGNQPQHF